Below are 3 T cell receptor beta chains sequenced from a single sample in a study of control samples from healthy donors and cancer patients. Method: immunoSEQ multiplex PCR; TCRdb's copy keeps in-frame clones and lacks some. The sample shows over 150,000 clones, over 85% of them seen only once. Sequenced material: blood. The receptors stem from a man aged 35 to 55 in good health.

V gene TRBV7-9 combines with J gene TRBJ2-1; the D gene is possibly TRBD2 (5 bases). The CDR3 spans 15 residues. The germline V gene encodes CDR1 SEHNR and CDR2 FQNEAQ (reference sequence). Trimming removed 3 bases at V and 0 bases at J, with 9 bases between. CDR3 bases: TGTGCCAGCAGCTTCCGGGATAGCTCCTACAATGAGCAGTTCTTC. This sequence encodes CASSFRDSSYNEQFF. The full variable domain, completed using reference TRBV7-9 and TRBJ2-1, is DTGVSQNPRHKITKRGQNVTFRCDPISEHNRLYWYRQTLGQGPEFLTYFQNEAQLEKSRLLSDRFSAERPKGSFSTLEIQRTEQGDSAMYLCASSFRDSSYNEQFFGPGTRLTVL.

J is TRBJ1-2 and V is TRBV11-2; no clear D. Germline V CDR1 and CDR2: SGHAT, FQNNGV. This CDR3 is 14 amino acids long. Trimming removed 7 bases at V and 1 base at J, with 13 bases between. CDR3: CASKEGGSNYGYTF. The CDR3 DNA follows: TGTGCCAGCAAAGAGGGCGGAAGTAACTATGGCTACACCTTC.

The chain recombines TRBV15 with TRBJ2-7; 8 bases fit TRBD1. CDR1 is LNHNV and CDR2 is YYDKDF in the germline V gene (reference sequence). The CDR3 length is 15 residues. Germline trimming cut 4 bases from V and 2 bases from J; bases unmatched to any gene: 7. The CDR3 reads CATSTNRDRTYEQYF. The CDR3 region has the DNA TGTGCCACCAGCACAAACCGGGACAGGACCTACGAGCAGTACTTC. Based on the CDR3 plus reference TRBV15 and TRBJ2-7, the full variable domain is DAMVIQNPRYQVTQFGKPVTLSCSQTLNHNVMYWYQQKSSQAPKLLFHYYDKDFNNEADTPDNFQSRRPNTSFCFLDIRSPGLGDTAMYLCATSTNRDRTYEQYFGPGTRLTVT.